Following are 13 T cell receptor beta chains from one sample sequenced in a study of cytomegalovirus exposure and HLA in healthy donors. Primers: 60 Vbeta forward and 13 Jbeta reverse. Some clones are missing from TCRdb's copy, which holds only in-frame ones; the method was immunoSEQ multiplex PCR. The data show approximately 79,000 clones, 65% to 85% seen once. The sequenced material came from PBMCs. These receptors came from a woman aged 40 to 50 in good health and CMV-seropositive.

This clone was picked up one time. CDR3 sequence (DNA): TGTGCCAGCAGTCTTGACAGGGACACTGAAGCTTTCTTT. Encoded protein: CASSLDRDTEAFF. The chain uses TRBV27 and TRBJ1-1, with 7 bases aligning to TRBD1. Germline V gene lookup returns CDR1 MNHEY and CDR2 SMNVEV (reference sequence). This CDR3 is 13 amino acids long. V was clipped by 5 bases and J by 3 bases; unmatched bases: 3.

The chain carries TRBV6-5 and TRBJ2-7; the D gene is possibly TRBD1 (5 bases). Germline assignment: CDR1 MNHEY and CDR2 SVGAGI. V was cut by 5 bases and J by 0 bases, with 14 bases left in between. The CDR3 is made up of 15 amino acids. CDR3 nucleotides: TGTGCCAGCAGTCTTACAGGTGACAGCTCCTACGAGCAGTACTTC. Protein: CASSLTGDSSYEQYF.

The chain joins TRBV7-8 to TRBJ1-5, with a weak D call TRBD1 (5 bases). The CDR3 is 18 residues long. Germline CDR1 SGHVS, CDR2 FQNEAQ. With 2 bases removed from V and 4 bases from J, the gap between germline ends came to 21 bases. For the CDR3, the DNA is TGTGCCAGCAGCTTATTGGGGCGGGGCTGGGACCAAAATCAGCCCCAGCATTTT. Its translation is CASSLLGRGWDQNQPQHF.

The V and J genes are TRBV18 and TRBJ1-1, with D maybe TRBD1 (5 bases). The germline V gene has CDR1 KGHSH and CDR2 LQKENI. This CDR3 comprises 16 residues. Between the trimmed V and J ends, which lost 0 bases and 2 bases, there was a span of 13 bases. CDR3 nucleotide sequence: TGTGCCAGCTCACCACCGGAGGGGAGACTAAACACTGAAGCTTTCTTT. Its protein is CASSPPEGRLNTEAFF.

This chain joins TRBV7-3 and TRBJ2-3; TRBD2 is a possible D gene (5 bases). CDR1 SGHTA and CDR2 FQGTGA come from the germline V gene. Trimming took off 5 bases at V and 4 bases at J, with 13 bases between the two ends. The CDR3 is 14 residues long. In DNA form, the CDR3 reads TGTGCCAGCAGCCTGTATGGGAGCGCAGATACGCAGTATTTT. Translating it yields CASSLYGSADTQYF.

This chain links TRBV15 with TRBJ2-3; 10 bases agree with TRBD2. CDR1 LNHNV and CDR2 YYDKDF come from the germline V gene (reference sequence). Trimming removed 1 base from V and 6 bases from J; junction bases left unmatched: 10. CDR3 length: 17 residues. The CDR3: CATSRGYSGRLRDTQYF. The CDR3 DNA follows: TGTGCCACCAGCAGAGGGTATAGCGGGAGGCTCAGGGATACGCAGTATTTT.

For this clone: Mismatch with germline at one junction end may stem from a read error. This rearrangement joins TRBV7-9 to TRBJ1-4, with D maybe TRBD1 (5 bases). CDR3 length: 15 amino acids. The germline CDR1 and CDR2 sequences are SEHNR and FQNEAQ (reference sequence). In DNA form, the CDR3 reads TGTTCCAGCAGCCATGCCACGGGGGGTCGGGAAAAACTGTTTTTT. This sequence encodes CSSSHATGGREKLFF.

This clone was picked up a small number of times. The chain employs TRBV15 and TRBJ1-1, with 11 bases matching TRBD1. The V and J ends lost 3 bases and 3 bases, in that order; junction bases with no gene match: 3. CDR3 size: 15 residues. Germline V gene sequence: CDR1 LNHNV, CDR2 YYDKDF (reference sequence). In nucleotides, the CDR3 is TGTGCCACCAGCAGGGGGACAGGGGGTTACACTGAAGCTTTCTTT. Amino acid sequence: CATSRGTGGYTEAFF.

This chain links TRBV30 with TRBJ2-7, with 10 bases aligning to TRBD2. CDR1 is GTSNPN and CDR2 is SVGIG in the germline V gene (reference sequence). V shed 3 bases, J shed 6 bases, and the junction held 8 bases outside the gene matches. The CDR3 length is 14 residues. The CDR3 DNA reads TGTGCCTGGAGCCTTCTAGCGGGAGTAGTCGAGCAGTACTTC. This encodes CAWSLLAGVVEQYF.

The rearrangement links TRBV6-1 to TRBJ1-1; possibly TRBD1 for D (5 bases). Per the germline V gene, CDR1 is MNHNS and CDR2 is SASEGT. Trimming left V 0 bases short and J 3 bases short, with 8 bases between. This CDR3 is built from 14 residues. CDR3 loop: CASSEAGGDTEAFF. The CDR3 region has the DNA TGTGCCAGCAGTGAAGCTGGAGGGGACACTGAAGCTTTCTTT.

The chain uses TRBV25-1 and TRBJ2-7; 10 bases line up with TRBD1. The length of the CDR3 is 15 residues. V shed 1 base, J shed 3 bases, and the junction held 3 bases outside the gene matches. Germline V gene data show CDR1 as MGHDK and CDR2 as SYGVNS. CDR3 residues: CASSESGTGDYEQYF. CDR3 nucleotides: TGTGCCAGCAGTGAATCGGGGACAGGGGACTACGAGCAGTACTTC.

V gene TRBV2 combines with J gene TRBJ1-1; D is uncertain. V lost 6 bases and J lost 2, with 10 bases in between. Germline-derived CDR1 and CDR2 are SNHLY and FYNNEI. The CDR3 is 13 residues long. CDR3 residues: CASRPGRNTEAFF. The CDR3 DNA reads as TGTGCCAGCAGACCCGGGAGAAACACTGAAGCTTTCTTT.

The chain combines TRBV15 with TRBJ2-1, with 9 bases lining up with TRBD1. The germline gives CDR1 LNHNV, CDR2 YYDKDF (reference sequence). The CDR3 has 16 residues. With 3 bases clipped from V and 4 bases from J, the junction kept 7 bases outside the gene matches. The CDR3 loop reads CATSRSGTGSYNEQFF. The CDR3 coding sequence is TGTGCCACCAGCAGGAGCGGGACAGGGTCGTACAATGAGCAGTTCTTC.